The 14 T cell receptor beta chains below all came from one sample that was sequenced in a study of radiotherapy plus CTLA-4 blockade in lung cancer. The data were produced by immunoSEQ multiplex PCR, yet TCRdb's version contains in-frame clones alone and is incomplete. Among about 66,000 clones listed, about 80% were seen once. The material was peripheral blood, obtained from a patient treated with radiotherapy plus ipilimumab. These receptors were taken from a human donor with non-small cell lung cancer who had a partial response to radiotherapy plus ipilimumab.

In nucleotides, the CDR3 is TGTGCCAGCTCACCTCCGGGGAGTGGGGCCAACGTCCTGACTTTC. This codes for CASSPPGSGANVLTF. The V gene is TRBV18, the J gene TRBJ2-6, with a weak D call TRBD2 (5 bases). From germline, CDR1 is KGHSH and CDR2 LQKENI. V lost 3 bases and J lost 3, with 9 bases in between. This CDR3 has 15 amino acids. Based on the CDR3 plus reference TRBV18 and TRBJ2-6, the full variable domain is NAGVMQNPRHLVRRRGQEARLRCSPMKGHSHVYWYRQLPEEGLKFMVYLQKENIIDESGMPKERFSAEFPKEGPSILRIQQVVRGDSAAYFCASSPPGSGANVLTFGAGSRLTVL.

The chain combines TRBV19 with TRBJ2-3, with 8 bases fitting TRBD1. CDR3 length: 15 amino acids. V lost 9 bases to trimming and J lost 5 bases; unmatched junction nucleotides: 13. CDR1 is LNHDA, CDR2 SQIVND, per germline (reference sequence). The CDR3 sequence: CAREGDRRSRDTQYF. The DNA of the CDR3 is TGTGCCAGGGAGGGGGACAGGCGTTCAAGAGATACGCAGTATTTT.

V gene TRBV2 combines with J gene TRBJ1-5; TRBD1 matches 8 bases. CDR1 is SNHLY, CDR2 FYNNEI, per germline. CDR3 length: 14 residues. With 8 bases clipped from V and 4 bases from J, the junction kept 7 bases outside the gene matches. The CDR3 region has the DNA TGTGCCAGCCGCGACAGGGGCCAGAATCAGCCCCAGCATTTT. It specifies CASRDRGQNQPQHF.

This clone was counted once. The chain employs TRBV5-1 and TRBJ1-3, with TRBD1 as a possible D gene (6 bases). V shed 8 bases and J shed 4 bases, with 16 bases lying between them. Germline V CDR1 and CDR2: SGHRS, YFSETQ. The CDR3 sequence is 14 residues long. The CDR3 DNA reads TGCGCCAGTACAACAGGGTTCGGAGGAAACACCATATATTTT. Encoded protein: CASTTGFGGNTIYF.

This clone has just one count. The gene calls are TRBV29-1 and TRBJ2-5; the D gene is possibly TRBD1 (6 bases). This CDR3 has 13 amino acids. The V end lost 6 bases, the J end lost 2 bases, and 13 bases lay between the germline ends. Germline loops: CDR1 SQVTM, CDR2 ANQGSEA. The CDR3: CSVNRALQETQYF. DNA for the CDR3: TGCAGCGTGAACAGGGCCCTACAAGAGACCCAGTACTTC.

The genes are TRBV27 and TRBJ2-3; D ambiguous. The ends were cut back, 0 bases at V and 2 bases at J, with 12 bases in the middle. The CDR3 contains 16 residues. Germline values: CDR1 MNHEY, CDR2 SMNVEV (reference sequence). CDR3 residues: CASSLSNMRNTDTQYF. The CDR3, as DNA: TGTGCCAGCAGTTTATCGAATATGCGGAACACAGATACGCAGTATTTT.

The chain recombines TRBV7-7 with TRBJ2-2, with 7 positions matching TRBD2. V shed 3 bases and J 10 bases; nucleotides not matched to a gene: 5. The germline V gene encodes CDR1 SSHAT and CDR2 FNYEAQ (reference sequence). The CDR3 contains 13 residues. The CDR3, as DNA: TGTGCCAGCAGCTTGGGAGCGGGAATGGAGCTGTTTTTT. It translates to CASSLGAGMELFF.

V usage is TRBV7-9 and J usage is TRBJ2-5; D possibly corresponds to TRBD1 (6 bases). Looked up from germline, CDR1 is SEHNR and CDR2 is FQNEAQ (reference sequence). CDR3 size: 12 residues. Trimming stripped 5 bases from V and 4 bases from J, with 8 bases between. In DNA form, the CDR3 reads TGTGCCAGCAGCCGAGGGGGAGAGACCCAGTACTTC. Translated: CASSRGGETQYF.

This chain's CDR3 is CASRNPEREPQETQYF. DNA of the CDR3: TGTGCCAGCAGAAACCCAGAGCGGGAGCCCCAAGAGACCCAGTACTTC. The chain couples TRBV28 to TRBJ2-5; the match to TRBD2 covers 8 bases. V lost 6 bases, J lost 1 base, and 10 bases stayed unmatched. Per germline, CDR1 MDHEN and CDR2 SYDVKM. The CDR3 consists of 16 residues.

The chain recombines TRBV7-9 with TRBJ2-3, with a weak D call TRBD2 (5 bases). From germline, CDR1 is SEHNR and CDR2 FQNEAQ (reference sequence). This CDR3 contains 12 residues. The V and J ends lost 11 bases and 6 bases respectively, with 15 bases between them. The CDR3 region is CARGGGGDTQYF. CDR3 coding DNA: TGTGCCCGTGGCGGTGGAGGTGATACGCAGTATTTT.

V is TRBV5-1 and J is TRBJ2-1; 8 bases fit TRBD1. V dropped 6 bases and J dropped 10; count of bases not matched to a gene: 12. Germline loops: CDR1 SGHRS, CDR2 YFSETQ. CDR3 length: 14 residues. Here the CDR3 reads CASNYIQGAGEQFF. The CDR3 region has the DNA TGCGCCAGCAACTATATTCAGGGGGCCGGGGAGCAGTTCTTC.

The chain combines TRBV29-1 with TRBJ2-3; 8 nucleotides match TRBD1. Germline values: CDR1 SQVTM, CDR2 ANQGSEA. V lost 7 bases to trimming and J lost 2 bases; unmatched junction nucleotides: 5. This CDR3 is built from 13 residues. CDR3 coding DNA: TGCAGCGACCGGGACAGGCACACAGATACGCAGTATTTT. Translated: CSDRDRHTDTQYF.

The chain recombines TRBV10-1 with TRBJ2-1, with TRBD2 identical over 12 bases. The trim removed 4 bases at V and 9 bases at J, leaving 22 bases unmatched. Germline V gene lookup returns CDR1 WNHNN and CDR2 SYGVQD (reference sequence). The length of the CDR3 is 20 residues. Here the CDR3 DNA reads TGCGCCAGCAGTGCGACTTTAAGACAGGGTACTACTAGCGGGAGGCGTGAGCAGTTCTTC. Translating gives CASSATLRQGTTSGRREQFF.

The rearrangement links TRBV11-2 to TRBJ2-1, with D unclear. The V gene lost 2 bases and the J gene lost 4 bases, with 12 bases spanning the gap. The CDR3 covers 15 residues. Germline values: CDR1 SGHAT, CDR2 FQNNGV. The CDR3 region is CASSLSGSRYNEQFF. The CDR3 DNA is TGTGCCAGCAGCTTATCTGGGTCGAGGTACAATGAGCAGTTCTTC. Using reference TRBV11-2 and TRBJ2-1 for the parts outside the CDR3, the full variable domain is EAGVAQSPRYKIIEKRQSVAFWCNPISGHATLYWYQQILGQGPKLLIQFQNNGVVDDSQLPKDRFSAERLKGVDSTLKIQPAKLEDSAVYLCASSLSGSRYNEQFFGPGTRLTVL.